These 30 T cell receptor beta chains came from one sample sequenced in a study of T cells in women clearing cervical HPV infection. Assay: immunoSEQ multiplex PCR; the TCRdb copy retains only in-frame clones and omits some. The sample totals under 40,000 clones; its top ten clones hold approximately 4.5%. Sequenced input: blood buffy coat. The origin of the receptors is a woman aged 18 to 69 with a cervical HPV16 infection that either progressed to CIN3+ or cleared (not recorded which).

Remarks on this clone: The read terminates 3 residues ahead of where the CDR3 ends, so the germline J gene completes it. The V and J genes are TRBV9 and TRBJ2-5; D is unresolved. The CDR3 has 14 amino acids. CDR1 is SGDLS, CDR2 YYNGEE, per germline. Trimming cost V 0 bases and J 0 bases, with 6 bases left between them. This CDR3 reads CASSVANHQETQYF. The CDR3 DNA, read in part, is TGTGCCAGCAGCGTAGCTAATCACCAAGAGACC.

A word on this clone: The read finishes 3 residues shy of the CDR3 end, and the germline J gene is used to complete it. The chain employs TRBV19 and TRBJ2-4, with 9 bases identical to TRBD1. Looked up from germline, CDR1 is LNHDA and CDR2 is SQIVND (reference sequence). The CDR3 extends over 15 amino acids. Here the CDR3 reads CASSPSGTGSNGQYF. CDR3 bases read: TGTGCCAGTAGTCCGTCCGGGACAGGGAGTAACGGT.

Remarks on this clone: The sequence runs out 3 residues before the end of the CDR3; the remainder is reconstructed from the germline J gene. The genes are TRBV12-3 or TRBV12-4 and TRBJ1-5, with D possibly TRBD1 on 6 matching bases. Trimming shortened V by 6 bases and J by 0 bases, and 12 bases separated the two germline ends. This CDR3 has 15 amino acids. CDR3 sequence: CASRAGVSSNQPQHF. Partial CDR3 DNA: TGTGCCAGCAGGGCAGGGGTTAGTAGCAATCAGCCC.

Remarks on this clone: The read gets to within 3 residues of the CDR3 end, and the germline J gene fills in the rest. The chain uses TRBV19 and TRBJ1-5; no clear D gene. The CDR3 runs to 14 residues. Germline V lookup: CDR1 LNHDA, CDR2 SQIVND (reference sequence). Trimming took 5 bases from V and 0 from J, leaving 8 bases between them. The CDR3 DNA, read in part, is TGTGCCAGTAGTGTACAAAATAGCAATCAGCCC. It is translated as CASSVQNSNQP. The CDR3 in its entirety is CASSVQNSNQPQHF.

On this clone: The CDR3 end is not reached by the read, which stops 3 residues before it; the germline J gene fills it in. The rearrangement joins TRBV7-2 to TRBJ1-4, with 9 bases identical to TRBD1. There are 15 residues in the CDR3. In germline, CDR1 is SGHTA, CDR2 FQGNSA. CDR3: CASIPTGGVNSPLFF. The DNA read from the CDR3 is TGTGCCAGCATCCCTACAGGGGGCGTAAATTCACCA.

The CDR3 reads CASRPGTGDTQYF. CDR3 DNA, as far as it was read: TGTGCCAGCAGGCCCGGGACAGGGGATACG. The chain joins TRBV6-2 or TRBV6-3 to TRBJ2-3; 9 bases line up with TRBD1. The read terminates 3 residues ahead of where the CDR3 ends, so the germline J gene completes it. Germline lookup yields CDR1 MNHEY and CDR2 SVGEGT. V lost 6 bases to trimming and J lost 6 bases; unmatched junction nucleotides: 4. CDR3 length: 13 amino acids.

Regarding this clone: Coverage ceases 3 residues before the CDR3 finishes, and the germline J gene fills in the end. The chain links TRBV5-5 to TRBJ2-7; D gene unclear. Germline CDR1 is SGHKS and CDR2 is YYEKEE (reference sequence). Trimming left V 0 bases short and J 0 bases short, with 7 bases between. The CDR3 length is 14 residues. CDR3 loop: CASSLELNSYEQYF. Partial CDR3 DNA: TGTGCCAGCAGCTTGGAACTCAACTCCTACGAG.

With respect to this clone: The CDR3 extends 3 residues past the end of the read, so its final part is completed from the germline J gene. This sequence joins TRBV7-9 and TRBJ1-2; D perhaps matches TRBD1 (6 bases). CDR3 size: 14 residues. The germline CDR1 and CDR2 sequences are SEHNR and FQNEAQ (reference sequence). The DNA read from the CDR3 is TGTGCCAGCAGCTTATTATCACAGGGTGGAGGC. Translated, it gives CASSLLSQGGG. The whole CDR3 region reads CASSLLSQGGGYTF.

The CDR3 DNA, read in part, is TGTGCCAGCAGTGAATCAGGCCCAGATACG. Translation gives CASSESGPDT. The full-length CDR3 reads as CASSESGPDTQYF. The chain has TRBV25-1 and TRBJ2-3; no definite D call. With the read ending 3 residues before the CDR3 end, the germline J gene is used to fill in that end. The CDR3 is made up of 13 amino acids. Germline V gene lookup returns CDR1 MGHDK and CDR2 SYGVNS. Trimming removed 1 base at V and 4 bases at J, with 6 bases between.

As to this clone: Coverage ceases 3 residues before the CDR3 finishes, and the germline J gene fills in the end. The chain is built from TRBV7-8 and TRBJ1-5; D is possibly TRBD1 (5 bases). The CDR3 is 16 residues long. V was shortened by 5 bases and J by 0 bases, with 14 bases between the two germline ends. CDR1 is SGHVS and CDR2 is FQNEAQ in the germline V gene. CDR3 in amino acids: CASSLVTAYSNQPQHF. CDR3 bases read: TGTGCCAGCAGCCTGGTGACAGCTTATAGCAATCAGCCC.

In regard to this clone: The read finishes 3 residues shy of the CDR3 end, and the germline J gene is used to complete it. The rearrangement links TRBV19 to TRBJ1-2, with a weak D call TRBD1 (6 bases). Germline CDR1 reads LNHDA; CDR2 reads SQIVND (reference sequence). V was cut by 0 bases and J by 7 bases, with 6 bases left in between. The CDR3 length is 12 residues. Incomplete CDR3 DNA: TGTGCCAGTAGTATAGACAGGGGTGGC. Encoded protein: CASSIDRGG. The entire CDR3 is CASSIDRGGYTF.

With respect to this clone: The read halts 3 residues ahead of the CDR3 end, with the missing end drawn from the germline J gene. This specimen includes other DNA sequences encoding the same CDR3. This sequence joins TRBV11-2 and TRBJ1-6; D may be TRBD1 (6 bases). Germline values: CDR1 SGHAT, CDR2 FQNNGV. The germline V and J ends were trimmed by 1 base and 7 bases, with 11 bases remaining between them. The CDR3 is 15 residues long. The CDR3 region is CASSLGAGANSPLHF. The DNA read from the CDR3 is TGTGCCAGCAGCTTAGGAGCAGGGGCGAATTCACCC.

Of note for this clone: From the germline J gene comes the end of the CDR3, since the read stops 3 residues before it. The chain couples TRBV6-1 to TRBJ2-7, with TRBD2 identical over 10 bases. CDR1 and CDR2 from the germline V gene are MNHNS and SASEGT. The CDR3 consists of 15 residues. Trimming removed 0 bases from V and 1 base from J; junction bases left unmatched: 0. CDR3 amino acids: CASSEASGGSYEQYF. The part of the CDR3 DNA that was read is TGTGCCAGCAGTGAAGCTAGCGGGGGGTCCTACGAG.

A note on this clone: The CDR3 is cut off 3 residues early in the read; its end comes from the germline J gene. This chain links TRBV7-6 with TRBJ1-6; D is perhaps TRBD1 (5 bases). This CDR3 has 14 amino acids. Trimming stripped 1 base from V and 9 bases from J, with 10 bases between. Germline V gene lookup returns CDR1 SGHVS and CDR2 FNYEAQ. The CDR3 sequence is CASSLEGRSSPLHF. The sequenced part of the CDR3 DNA is TGTGCCAGCAGCTTAGAGGGGAGGAGTTCACCC.

The part of the CDR3 DNA that was read is TGTGCCTGGAGTCTACAGGGTTTCGGAAATCAGCCC. Protein sequence: CAWSLQGFGNQP. The CDR3 reads in full as CAWSLQGFGNQPQHF. The chain has TRBV30 and TRBJ1-5, with D possibly matching TRBD1 (6 bases). The read comes to an end 3 residues before the CDR3 does, leaving the germline J gene to fill in the end. CDR1 and CDR2 (germline): GTSNPN, SVGIG (reference sequence). The length of the CDR3 is 15 residues. V lost 2 bases to trimming and J lost 4 bases, with 15 bases between them.

Of note for this clone: The read terminates 3 residues before the CDR3 end, so the remaining end is supplied by the germline J gene. The genes are TRBV10-3 and TRBJ1-1, with 7 bases fitting TRBD1. This CDR3 has 15 amino acids. CDR1 and CDR2 (germline): ENHRY, SYGVKD. V shed 4 bases, J shed 0 bases, and the junction held 5 bases outside the gene matches. CDR3 sequence reads: CAISGKTGMNTEAFF. The covered CDR3 bases are TGTGCCATCAGTGGTAAGACAGGGATGAACACTGAA.

As for this clone: The read finishes 3 residues shy of the CDR3 end, and the germline J gene is used to complete it. The J gene is TRBJ2-4, the V gene TRBV19; D is uncertain. CDR1 and CDR2 from the germline V gene are LNHDA and SQIVND (reference sequence). This CDR3 is 12 amino acids long. This CDR3 is CASSMSYYGQYF. The part of the CDR3 DNA that was read is TGTGCCAGTAGTATGAGCTACTATGGT.

Comments on this clone: The observed sequence ends 3 residues before the CDR3 terminus, with the missing tail filled in from the germline J gene. This rearrangement joins TRBV7-9 to TRBJ1-1, with unresolved D. The CDR3 runs to 14 residues. V lost 2 bases to trimming and J lost 1 base, with 8 bases between them. The germline CDR1 and CDR2 sequences are SEHNR and FQNEAQ (reference sequence). The CDR3 region is CASSLYNKNTEAFF. The sequenced part of the CDR3 DNA is TGTGCCAGCAGCTTATATAACAAGAACACTGAA. Full variable domain (missing parts from reference TRBV7-9 and TRBJ1-1): DTGVSQNPRHKITKRGQNVTFRCDPISEHNRLYWYRQTLGQGPEFLTYFQNEAQLEKSRLLSDRFSAERPKGSFSTLEIQRTEQGDSAMYLCASSLYNKNTEAFFGQGTRLTVV.

About this clone: The read stops 3 residues short of the end of the CDR3; the missing end is completed from the germline J gene. The chain employs TRBV19 and TRBJ1-5; 10 positions agree with TRBD1. Trimming removed 2 bases from V and 5 bases from J; junction bases left unmatched: 9. This CDR3 has 17 residues. The germline V gene encodes CDR1 LNHDA and CDR2 SQIVND (reference sequence). The CDR3 protein is CASSILPRQGAYQPQHF. Partial CDR3 DNA: TGTGCCAGTAGTATACTGCCCCGACAGGGGGCCTATCAGCCC.

The CDR3 DNA, read in part, is TGTGCCAGCAGTTCAAACCGGGACAGGGGGCAGTCAGCCTCCACAGATACG. This encodes CASSSNRDRGQSASTDT. In full, the CDR3 reads CASSSNRDRGQSASTDTQYF. The chain employs TRBV28 and TRBJ2-3; 12 bases match TRBD1. The CDR3 goes on 3 residues after the read ends, and that part is filled in from the germline J gene. Germline V CDR1 and CDR2: MDHEN, SYDVKM. This CDR3 region has 20 residues. Unmatched junction bases numbered 16, after V lost 4 bases and J lost 2 bases.

Note on this clone: From the germline J gene comes the end of the CDR3, since the read stops 3 residues before it. The chain combines TRBV9 with TRBJ2-1, with no clear D. The germline V gene encodes CDR1 SGDLS and CDR2 YYNGEE. This CDR3 contains 13 residues. V lost 4 bases and J lost 6, with 11 bases in between. The sequenced part of the CDR3 DNA is TGTGCCAGCAGCCCCAGTACCTCCAATGAG. Translation gives CASSPSTSNE. The full-length CDR3 reads as CASSPSTSNEQFF. The full variable domain, rest sourced from reference TRBV9 and TRBJ2-1, is DSGVTQTPKHLITATGQRVTLRCSPRSGDLSVYWYQQSLDQGLQFLIQYYNGEERAKGNILERFSAQQFPDLHSELNLSSLELGDSALYFCASSPSTSNEQFFGPGTRLTVL.

Of note for this clone: With the read ending 3 residues before the CDR3 end, the germline J gene is used to fill in that end. The chain joins TRBV4-2 to TRBJ2-3; 9 nucleotides align to TRBD1. CDR1 is LGHNA, CDR2 YNFKEQ, per germline. The CDR3 length is 14 residues. The CDR3 spells CASSQDRGTGTQYF. The DNA read from the CDR3 is TGTGCCAGCAGCCAAGATCGCGGGACAGGGACG.

With respect to this clone: The CDR3 is cut off 3 residues early in the read; its end comes from the germline J gene. The gene calls are TRBV2 and TRBJ1-4; 9 positions match TRBD1. Per germline, CDR1 SNHLY and CDR2 FYNNEI. This CDR3 has 18 residues. The sequenced part of the CDR3 DNA is TGTGCCAGCAGATATCATCGGGACAGGGAGTCCTATAATTCACCA. Its protein is CASRYHRDRESYNSP. The CDR3 in full is CASRYHRDRESYNSPLFF.

Points on this clone: The CDR3 end lies 3 residues beyond the end of the read and is filled in from the germline J gene. V and J are TRBV7-9 and TRBJ1-2; weak D call: TRBD1 (5 bases). The CDR3 has 14 residues. CDR1 is SEHNR, CDR2 FQNEAQ, per germline (reference sequence). V was cut by 11 bases and J by 5 bases, with 21 bases left in between. CDR3 region: CAGGVDGDDYGYTF. CDR3 bases read: TGTGCCGGGGGGGTGGATGGAGACGATTATGGC.

As for this clone: The read comes to an end 3 residues before the CDR3 does, leaving the germline J gene to fill in the end. V usage is TRBV2 and J usage is TRBJ1-4; 7 positions agree with TRBD1. J gave up 7 bases and V 4 bases, and 3 bases lay outside the gene matches. The germline gives CDR1 SNHLY, CDR2 FYNNEI. The CDR3 sequence is 13 residues long. The CDR3 is CASSAQGGEKLFF. CDR3 bases read: TGTGCCAGCAGTGCCCAGGGGGGTGAAAAA. Using reference TRBV2 and TRBJ1-4 for the parts outside the CDR3, the full variable domain is EPEVTQTPSHQVTQMGQEVILRCVPISNHLYFYWYRQILGQKVEFLVSFYNNEISEKSEIFDDQFSVERPDGSNFTLKIRSTKLEDSAMYFCASSAQGGEKLFFGSGTQLSVL.

About this clone: The CDR3 extends 3 residues past the end of the read, so its final part is completed from the germline J gene. J is TRBJ1-2 and V is TRBV7-7; weak D call: TRBD1 (5 bases). Germline CDR1 is SSHAT and CDR2 is FNYEAQ (reference sequence). This CDR3 contains 14 residues. CDR3 in amino acids: CASSPGLATDTYTF. The covered CDR3 bases are TGTGCCAGCAGCCCGGGACTAGCGACAGATACC.

Of note for this clone: The observed sequence ends 3 residues before the CDR3 terminus, with the missing tail filled in from the germline J gene. The chain uses TRBV5-8 and TRBJ2-7; 8 bases match TRBD2. The CDR3 is 15 residues long. Germline CDR1 reads SGHTS; CDR2 reads YDEGEE. The trim removed 6 bases at V and 2 bases at J, leaving 10 bases unmatched. Incomplete CDR3 DNA: TGTGCCAGCACTCGGGGGGGTGGGGATACCTACGAG. Protein: CASTRGGGDTYE. The complete CDR3 protein is CASTRGGGDTYEQYF.

As for this clone: The read finishes 3 residues shy of the CDR3 end, and the germline J gene is used to complete it. The chain is built from TRBV5-1 and TRBJ1-6, with 8 bases that match TRBD1. This CDR3 is 15 amino acids long. Unmatched junction bases numbered 9, after V lost 6 bases and J lost 7 bases. Germline V gives CDR1 SGHRS, CDR2 YFSETQ. The CDR3 sequence: CASKLTGAPNSPLHF. The DNA read from the CDR3 is TGCGCCAGCAAGCTGACAGGGGCTCCCAATTCACCC.

This clone counts as medium-sized by frequency. The CDR3 end is not reached by the read, which stops 3 residues before it; the germline J gene fills it in. This chain links TRBV18 with TRBJ2-3; TRBD1 agrees at 8 bases. This CDR3 spans 15 amino acids. The ends lost 0 bases at V and 4 bases at J; junction bases unmatched: 3. Germline CDR1 and CDR2: KGHSH and LQKENI. CDR3 DNA (partial): TGTGCCAGCTCACCACCTGACAGGGGTGCAGATACG. It codes for CASSPPDRGADT. The CDR3 in full is CASSPPDRGADTQYF.

In regard to this clone: Read coverage stops 3 residues before the CDR3 terminus; the germline J gene supplies the remainder. The V gene is TRBV7-9, the J gene TRBJ2-1; perhaps TRBD2 as D (6 bases). Germline V CDR1 and CDR2: SEHNR, FQNEAQ (reference sequence). Between the trimmed V and J ends, which lost 5 bases and 3 bases, there was a span of 14 bases. The CDR3 is 15 residues long. The CDR3 is CASSLDGGNYNEQFF. The covered CDR3 bases are TGTGCCAGCAGCCTTGACGGCGGGAACTACAATGAG.